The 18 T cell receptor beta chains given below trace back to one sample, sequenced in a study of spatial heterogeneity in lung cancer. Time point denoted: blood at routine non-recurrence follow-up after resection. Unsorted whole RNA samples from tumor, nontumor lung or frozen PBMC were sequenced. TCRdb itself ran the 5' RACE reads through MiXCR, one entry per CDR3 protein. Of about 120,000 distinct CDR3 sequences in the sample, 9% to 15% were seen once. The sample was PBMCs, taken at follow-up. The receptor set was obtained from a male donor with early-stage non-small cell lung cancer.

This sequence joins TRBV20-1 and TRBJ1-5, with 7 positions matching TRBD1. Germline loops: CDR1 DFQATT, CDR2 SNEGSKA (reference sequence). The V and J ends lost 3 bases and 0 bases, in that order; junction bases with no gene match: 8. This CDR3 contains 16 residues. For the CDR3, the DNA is TGCAGTGCTAGCGACAGGGCGACCCTTAGCAATCAGCCCCAGCATTTT. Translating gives CSASDRATLSNQPQHF.

CDR3 loop: CASSPDREGTTYEQYF. The CDR3 bases are TGTGCCAGCAGTCCCGACAGGGAAGGAACGACCTACGAGCAGTACTTC. The gene calls are TRBV28 and TRBJ2-7; 7 bases fit TRBD1. Germline CDR1 reads MDHEN; CDR2 reads SYDVKM. The CDR3 totals 16 residues. The J segment lost 2 bases and the V segment lost 5 bases, leaving 12 bases of the junction unmatched.

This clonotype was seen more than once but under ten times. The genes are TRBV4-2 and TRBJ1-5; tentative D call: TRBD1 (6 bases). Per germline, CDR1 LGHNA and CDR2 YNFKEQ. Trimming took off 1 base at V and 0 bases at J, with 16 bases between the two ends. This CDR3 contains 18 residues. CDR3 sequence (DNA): TGTGCCAGCAGCCAAGCGAACTACGGGACACCTAGCAATCAGCCCCAGCATTTT. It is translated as CASSQANYGTPSNQPQHF.

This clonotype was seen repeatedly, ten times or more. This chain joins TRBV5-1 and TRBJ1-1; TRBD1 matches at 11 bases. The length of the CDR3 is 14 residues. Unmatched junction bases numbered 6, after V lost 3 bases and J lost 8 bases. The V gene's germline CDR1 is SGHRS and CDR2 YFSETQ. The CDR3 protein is CASSWRTGGFEAFF. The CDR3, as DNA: TGCGCCAGCAGCTGGCGGACAGGGGGCTTCGAAGCTTTCTTT.

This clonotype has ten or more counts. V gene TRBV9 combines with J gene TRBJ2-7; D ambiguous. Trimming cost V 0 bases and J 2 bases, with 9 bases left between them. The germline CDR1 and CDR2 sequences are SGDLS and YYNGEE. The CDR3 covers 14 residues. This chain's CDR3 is CASSVDPNPYEQYF. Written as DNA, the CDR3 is TGTGCCAGCAGCGTAGACCCGAATCCCTACGAGCAGTACTTC. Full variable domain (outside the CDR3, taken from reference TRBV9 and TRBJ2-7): DSGVTQTPKHLITATGQRVTLRCSPRSGDLSVYWYQQSLDQGLQFLIQYYNGEERAKGNILERFSAQQFPDLHSELNLSSLELGDSALYFCASSVDPNPYEQYFGPGTRLTVT.

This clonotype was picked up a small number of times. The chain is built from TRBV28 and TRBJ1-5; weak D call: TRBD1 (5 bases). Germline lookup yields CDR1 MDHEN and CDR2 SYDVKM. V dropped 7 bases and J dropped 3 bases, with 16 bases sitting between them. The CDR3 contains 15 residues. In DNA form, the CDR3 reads TGTGCCAGCATCCTCGGTGGGGGGAACAATCAGCCCCAGCATTTT. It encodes CASILGGGNNQPQHF.

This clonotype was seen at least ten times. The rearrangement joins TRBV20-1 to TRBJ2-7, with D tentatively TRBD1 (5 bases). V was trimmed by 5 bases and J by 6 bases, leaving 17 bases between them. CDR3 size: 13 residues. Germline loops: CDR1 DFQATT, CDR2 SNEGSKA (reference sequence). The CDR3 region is CSAVRAGLVEQYF. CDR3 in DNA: TGCAGTGCTGTTCGGGCAGGGTTGGTCGAGCAGTACTTC.

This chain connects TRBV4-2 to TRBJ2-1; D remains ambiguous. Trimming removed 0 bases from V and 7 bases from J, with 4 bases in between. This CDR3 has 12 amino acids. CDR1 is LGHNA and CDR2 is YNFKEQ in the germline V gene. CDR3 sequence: CASSQDRNEQFF. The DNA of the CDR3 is TGTGCCAGCAGCCAAGATAGGAATGAGCAGTTCTTC.

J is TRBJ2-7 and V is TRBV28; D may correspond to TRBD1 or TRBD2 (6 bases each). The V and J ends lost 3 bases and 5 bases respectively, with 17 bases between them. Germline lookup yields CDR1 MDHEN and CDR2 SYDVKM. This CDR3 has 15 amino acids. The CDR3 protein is CASSFGGRRSHEQYF. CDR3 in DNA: TGTGCCAGCAGTTTTGGGGGGCGAAGAAGCCACGAGCAGTACTTC. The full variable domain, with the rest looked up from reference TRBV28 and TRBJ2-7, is DVKVTQSSRYLVKRTGEKVFLECVQDMDHENMFWYRQDPGLGLRLIYFSYDVKMKEKGDIPEGYSVSREKKERFSLILESASTNQTSMYLCASSFGGRRSHEQYFGPGTRLTVT.

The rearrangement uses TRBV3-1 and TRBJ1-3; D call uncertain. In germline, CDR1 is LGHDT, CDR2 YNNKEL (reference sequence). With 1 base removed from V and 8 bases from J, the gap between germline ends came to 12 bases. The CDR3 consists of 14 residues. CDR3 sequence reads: CASSQGRRLDTIYF. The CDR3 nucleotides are TGTGCCAGCAGCCAAGGCCGGCGACTGGACACCATATATTTT.

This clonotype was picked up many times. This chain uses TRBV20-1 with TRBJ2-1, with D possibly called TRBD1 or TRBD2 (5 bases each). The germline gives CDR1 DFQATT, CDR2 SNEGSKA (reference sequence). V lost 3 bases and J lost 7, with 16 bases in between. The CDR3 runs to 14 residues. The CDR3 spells CSARRGDRLNEQFF. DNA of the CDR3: TGCAGTGCTAGGAGGGGCGACAGATTGAATGAGCAGTTCTTC.

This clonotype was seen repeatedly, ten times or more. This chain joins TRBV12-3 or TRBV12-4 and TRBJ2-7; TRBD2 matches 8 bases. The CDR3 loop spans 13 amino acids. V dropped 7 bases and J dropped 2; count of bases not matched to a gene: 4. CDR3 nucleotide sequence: TGTGCCAGCACACCGGGACTAGCCTACGAGCAGTACTTC. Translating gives CASTPGLAYEQYF.

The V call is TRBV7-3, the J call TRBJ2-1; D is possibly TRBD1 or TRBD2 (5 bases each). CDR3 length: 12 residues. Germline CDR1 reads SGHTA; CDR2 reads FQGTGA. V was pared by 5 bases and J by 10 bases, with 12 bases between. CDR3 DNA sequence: TGTGCCAGCAGCCCCCTCGGGGCCGAGCAGTTCTTC. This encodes CASSPLGAEQFF. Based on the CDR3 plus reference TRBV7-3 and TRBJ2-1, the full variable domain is GAGVSQTPSNKVTEKGKYVELRCDPISGHTALYWYRQSLGQGPEFLIYFQGTGAADDSGLPNDRFFAVRPEGSVSTLKIQRTERGDSAVYLCASSPLGAEQFFGPGTRLTVL.

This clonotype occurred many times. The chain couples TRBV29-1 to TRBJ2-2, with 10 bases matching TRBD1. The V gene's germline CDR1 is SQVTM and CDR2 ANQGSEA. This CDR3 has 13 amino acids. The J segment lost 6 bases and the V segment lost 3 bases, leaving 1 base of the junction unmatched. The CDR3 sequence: CSVEGQGPGELFF. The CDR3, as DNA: TGCAGCGTTGAGGGACAGGGGCCCGGGGAGCTGTTTTTT.

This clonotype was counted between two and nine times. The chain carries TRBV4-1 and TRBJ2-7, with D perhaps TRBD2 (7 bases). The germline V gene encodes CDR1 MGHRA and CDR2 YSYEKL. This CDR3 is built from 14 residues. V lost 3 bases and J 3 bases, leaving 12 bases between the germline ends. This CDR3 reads CASSQGGALYEQYF. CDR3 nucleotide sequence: TGCGCCAGCAGCCAGGGGGGGGCCCTCTACGAGCAGTACTTC.

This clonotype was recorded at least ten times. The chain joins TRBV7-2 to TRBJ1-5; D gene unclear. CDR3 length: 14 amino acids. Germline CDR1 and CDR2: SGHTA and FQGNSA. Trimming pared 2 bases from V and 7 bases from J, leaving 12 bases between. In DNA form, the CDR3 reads TGTGCCAGCAGCTTACCCCCCTTTTTCCAGCCCCAGCATTTT. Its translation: CASSLPPFFQPQHF.

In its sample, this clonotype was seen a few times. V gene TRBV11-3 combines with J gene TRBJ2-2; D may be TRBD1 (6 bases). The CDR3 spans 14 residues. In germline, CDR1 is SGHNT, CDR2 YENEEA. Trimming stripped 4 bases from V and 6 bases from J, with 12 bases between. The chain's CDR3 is CASSSARGAGELFF. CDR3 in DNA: TGTGCCAGCAGCTCCGCCAGGGGCGCCGGGGAGCTGTTTTTT.

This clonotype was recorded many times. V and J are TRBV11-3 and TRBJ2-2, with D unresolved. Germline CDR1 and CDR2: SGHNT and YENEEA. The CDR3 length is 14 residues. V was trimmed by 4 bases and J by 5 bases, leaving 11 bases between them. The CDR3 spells CASSSLSMTGELFF. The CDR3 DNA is TGTGCCAGCAGCTCCCTATCCATGACCGGGGAGCTGTTTTTT.